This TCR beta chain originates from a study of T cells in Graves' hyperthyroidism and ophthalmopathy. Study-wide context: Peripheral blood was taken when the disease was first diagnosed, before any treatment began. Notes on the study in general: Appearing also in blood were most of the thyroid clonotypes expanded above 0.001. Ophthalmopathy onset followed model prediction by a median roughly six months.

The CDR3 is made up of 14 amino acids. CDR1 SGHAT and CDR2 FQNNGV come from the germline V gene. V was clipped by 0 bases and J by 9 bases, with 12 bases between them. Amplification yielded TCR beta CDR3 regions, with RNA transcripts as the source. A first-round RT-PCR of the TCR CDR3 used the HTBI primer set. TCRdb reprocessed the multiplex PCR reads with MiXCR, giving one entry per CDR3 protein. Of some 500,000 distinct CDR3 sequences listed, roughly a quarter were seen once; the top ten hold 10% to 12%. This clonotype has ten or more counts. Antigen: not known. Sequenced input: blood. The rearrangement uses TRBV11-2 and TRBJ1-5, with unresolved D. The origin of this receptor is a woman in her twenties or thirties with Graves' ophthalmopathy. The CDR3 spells CASSLDLPVGPQHF. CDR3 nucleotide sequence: TGTGCCAGCAGCTTAGATCTCCCCGTAGGGCCCCAGCATTTT.